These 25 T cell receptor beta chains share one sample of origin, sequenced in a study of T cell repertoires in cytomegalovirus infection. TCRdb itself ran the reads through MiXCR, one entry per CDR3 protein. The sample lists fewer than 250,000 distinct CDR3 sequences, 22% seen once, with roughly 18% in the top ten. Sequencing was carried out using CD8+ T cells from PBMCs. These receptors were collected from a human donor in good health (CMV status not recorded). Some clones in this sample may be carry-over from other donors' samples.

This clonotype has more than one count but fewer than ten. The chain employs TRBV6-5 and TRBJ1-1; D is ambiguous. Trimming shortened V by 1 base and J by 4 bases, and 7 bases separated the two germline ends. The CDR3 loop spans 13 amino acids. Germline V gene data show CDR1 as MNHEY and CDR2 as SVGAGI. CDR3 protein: CASSYYRTTEAFF. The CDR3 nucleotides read TGTGCCAGCAGTTACTATCGAACCACTGAAGCTTTCTTT.

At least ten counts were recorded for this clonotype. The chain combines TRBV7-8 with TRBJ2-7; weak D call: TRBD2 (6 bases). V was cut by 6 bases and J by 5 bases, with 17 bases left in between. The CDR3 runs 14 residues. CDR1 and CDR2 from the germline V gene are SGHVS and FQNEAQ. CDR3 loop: CASRLGGDHDEQYF. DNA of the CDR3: TGTGCCAGCAGGCTAGGCGGGGATCACGACGAGCAGTACTTC.

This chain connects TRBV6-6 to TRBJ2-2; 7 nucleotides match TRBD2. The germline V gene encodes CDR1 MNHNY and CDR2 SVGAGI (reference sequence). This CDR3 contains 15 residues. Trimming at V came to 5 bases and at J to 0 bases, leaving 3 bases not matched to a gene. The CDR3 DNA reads TGTGCCAGCAGTCGGGAGGCCCCGAACACCGGGGAGCTGTTTTTT. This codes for CASSREAPNTGELFF.

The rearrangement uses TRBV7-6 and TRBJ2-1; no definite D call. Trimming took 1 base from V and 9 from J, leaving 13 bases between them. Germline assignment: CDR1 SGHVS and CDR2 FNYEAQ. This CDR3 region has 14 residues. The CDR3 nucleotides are TGTGCCAGCAGCTTAGAGGCTTACAGCTCTGAGCAGTTCTTC. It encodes CASSLEAYSSEQFF.

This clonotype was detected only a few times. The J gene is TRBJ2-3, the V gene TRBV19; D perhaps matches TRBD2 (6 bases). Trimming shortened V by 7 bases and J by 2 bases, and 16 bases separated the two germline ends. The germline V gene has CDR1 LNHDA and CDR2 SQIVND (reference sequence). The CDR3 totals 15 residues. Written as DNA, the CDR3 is TGTGCCAGTAACCCCCCGGGGGAGCCCACAGATACGCAGTATTTT. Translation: CASNPPGEPTDTQYF.

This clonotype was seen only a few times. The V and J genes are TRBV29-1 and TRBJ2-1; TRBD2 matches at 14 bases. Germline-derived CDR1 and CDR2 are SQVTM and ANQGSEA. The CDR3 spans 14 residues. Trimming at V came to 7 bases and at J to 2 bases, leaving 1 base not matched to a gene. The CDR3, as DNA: TGCAGCGCGGGACTAGCGGGGGCCTACAATGAGCAGTTCTTC. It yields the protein CSAGLAGAYNEQFF.

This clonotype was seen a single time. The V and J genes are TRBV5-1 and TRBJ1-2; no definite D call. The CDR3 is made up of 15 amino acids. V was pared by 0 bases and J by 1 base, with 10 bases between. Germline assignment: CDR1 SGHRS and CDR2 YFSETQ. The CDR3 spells CASSLGLNINYGYTF. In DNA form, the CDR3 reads TGCGCCAGCAGCTTGGGTTTGAACATTAACTATGGCTACACCTTC.

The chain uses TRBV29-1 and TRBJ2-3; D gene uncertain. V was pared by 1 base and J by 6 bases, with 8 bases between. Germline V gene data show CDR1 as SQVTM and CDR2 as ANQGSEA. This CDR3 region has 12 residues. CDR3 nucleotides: TGCAGCGTTGAAGTCCGCGCGGATACGCAGTATTTT. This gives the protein CSVEVRADTQYF.

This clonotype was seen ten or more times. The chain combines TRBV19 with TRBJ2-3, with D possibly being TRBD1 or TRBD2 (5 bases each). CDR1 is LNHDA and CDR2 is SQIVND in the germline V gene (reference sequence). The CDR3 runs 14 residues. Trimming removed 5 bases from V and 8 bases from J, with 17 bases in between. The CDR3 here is CASSSGTDLGTQYF. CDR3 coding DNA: TGTGCCAGTAGTTCGGGGACGGACTTGGGTACGCAGTATTTT.

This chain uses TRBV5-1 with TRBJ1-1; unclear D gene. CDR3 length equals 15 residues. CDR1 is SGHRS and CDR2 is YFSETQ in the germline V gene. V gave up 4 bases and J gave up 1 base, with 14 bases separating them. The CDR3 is CASSPRTAENTEAFF. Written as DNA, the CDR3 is TGCGCCAGCAGCCCCAGGACGGCAGAGAACACTGAAGCTTTCTTT.

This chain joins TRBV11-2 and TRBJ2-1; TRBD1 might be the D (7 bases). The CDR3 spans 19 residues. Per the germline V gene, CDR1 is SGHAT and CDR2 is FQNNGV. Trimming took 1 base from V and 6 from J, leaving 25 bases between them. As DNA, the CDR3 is TGTGCCAGCAGCTTAGTGCGGGACAGCTACATTTTGGGGGTCAATGAGCAGTTCTTC. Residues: CASSLVRDSYILGVNEQFF.

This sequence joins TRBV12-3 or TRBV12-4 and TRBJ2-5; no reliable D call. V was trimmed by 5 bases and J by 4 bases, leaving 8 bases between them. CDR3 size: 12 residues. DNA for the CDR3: TGTGCCAGCAGTACCGCTCCAGAGACCCAGTACTTC. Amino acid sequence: CASSTAPETQYF.

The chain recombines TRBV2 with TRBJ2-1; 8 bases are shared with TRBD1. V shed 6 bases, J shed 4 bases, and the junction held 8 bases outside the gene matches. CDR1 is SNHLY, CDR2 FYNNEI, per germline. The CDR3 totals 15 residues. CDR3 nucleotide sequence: TGTGCCAGCAGCCAGGACAGGGCCTTATACAATGAGCAGTTCTTC. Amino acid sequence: CASSQDRALYNEQFF.

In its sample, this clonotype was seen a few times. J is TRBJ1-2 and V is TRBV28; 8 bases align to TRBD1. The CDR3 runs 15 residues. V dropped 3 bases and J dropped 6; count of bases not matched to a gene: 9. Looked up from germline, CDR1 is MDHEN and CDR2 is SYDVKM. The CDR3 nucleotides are TGTGCCAGCAGTTTCAGCGGACAGGGATCTGATGGCTACACCTTC. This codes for CASSFSGQGSDGYTF.

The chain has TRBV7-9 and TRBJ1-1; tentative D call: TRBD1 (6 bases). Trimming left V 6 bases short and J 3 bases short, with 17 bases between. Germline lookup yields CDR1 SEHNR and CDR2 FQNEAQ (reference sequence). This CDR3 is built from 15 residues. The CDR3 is CASRLTGHKDTEAFF. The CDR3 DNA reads TGTGCCAGCAGGTTAACGGGACACAAGGACACTGAAGCTTTCTTT.

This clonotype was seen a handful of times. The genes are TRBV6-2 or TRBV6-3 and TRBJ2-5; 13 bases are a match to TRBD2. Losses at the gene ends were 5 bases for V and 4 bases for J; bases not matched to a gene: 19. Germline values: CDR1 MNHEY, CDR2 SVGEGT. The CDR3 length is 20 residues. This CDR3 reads CASSTWTSGGDIRPGETQYF. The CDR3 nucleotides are TGTGCCAGCAGTACCTGGACTAGCGGGGGCGATATCCGACCCGGAGAGACCCAGTACTTC.

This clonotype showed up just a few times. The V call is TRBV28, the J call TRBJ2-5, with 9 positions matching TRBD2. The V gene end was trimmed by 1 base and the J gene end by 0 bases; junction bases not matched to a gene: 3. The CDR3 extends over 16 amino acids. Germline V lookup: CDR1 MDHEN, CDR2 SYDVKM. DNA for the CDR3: TGTGCCAGCAGTTTATTGAGCGGGGGGTACCAAGAGACCCAGTACTTC. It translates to CASSLLSGGYQETQYF. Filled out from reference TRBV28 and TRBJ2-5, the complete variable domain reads DVKVTQSSRYLVKRTGEKVFLECVQDMDHENMFWYRQDPGLGLRLIYFSYDVKMKEKGDIPEGYSVSREKKERFSLILESASTNQTSMYLCASSLLSGGYQETQYFGPGTRLLVL.

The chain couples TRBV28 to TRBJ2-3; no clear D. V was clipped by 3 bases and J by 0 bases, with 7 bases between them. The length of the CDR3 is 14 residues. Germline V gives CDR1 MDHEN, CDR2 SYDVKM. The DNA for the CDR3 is TGTGCCAGCAGTTTCCTCATTAGCACAGATACGCAGTATTTT. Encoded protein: CASSFLISTDTQYF.

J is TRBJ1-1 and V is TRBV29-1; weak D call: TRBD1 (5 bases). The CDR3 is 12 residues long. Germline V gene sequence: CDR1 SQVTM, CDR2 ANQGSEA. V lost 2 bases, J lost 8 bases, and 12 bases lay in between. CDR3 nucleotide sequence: TGCAGCGTTGAACTGCGCGGGGCCGAAGCTTTCTTT. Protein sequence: CSVELRGAEAFF.

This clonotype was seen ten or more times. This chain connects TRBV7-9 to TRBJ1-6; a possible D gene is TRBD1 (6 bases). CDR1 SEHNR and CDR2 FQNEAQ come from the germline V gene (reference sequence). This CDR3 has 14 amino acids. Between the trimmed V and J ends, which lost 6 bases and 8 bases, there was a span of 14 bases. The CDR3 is CASSQWGADSPLHF. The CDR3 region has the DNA TGTGCCAGCAGTCAATGGGGGGCAGATTCACCCCTCCACTTT.

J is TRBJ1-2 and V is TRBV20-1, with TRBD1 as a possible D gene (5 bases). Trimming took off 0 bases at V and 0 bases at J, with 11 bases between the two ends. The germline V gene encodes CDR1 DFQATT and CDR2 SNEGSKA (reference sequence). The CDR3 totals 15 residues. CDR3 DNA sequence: TGCAGTGCTAGAGACCCTGGGACCGCTAACTATGGCTACACCTTC. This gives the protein CSARDPGTANYGYTF.

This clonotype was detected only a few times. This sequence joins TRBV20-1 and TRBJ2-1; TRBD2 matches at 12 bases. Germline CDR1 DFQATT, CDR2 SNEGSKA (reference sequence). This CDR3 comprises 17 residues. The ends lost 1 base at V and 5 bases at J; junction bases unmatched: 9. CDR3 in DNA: TGCAGTGCTAGAGGGCTAGCGGGGGGGCCTCGAAACAATGAGCAGTTCTTC. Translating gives CSARGLAGGPRNNEQFF.

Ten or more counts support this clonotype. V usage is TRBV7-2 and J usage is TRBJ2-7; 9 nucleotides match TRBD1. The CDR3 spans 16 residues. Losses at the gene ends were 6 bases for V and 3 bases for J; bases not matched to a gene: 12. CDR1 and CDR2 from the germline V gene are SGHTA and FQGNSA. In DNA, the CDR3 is TGTGCCAGCAGTAATACCGGCCGGGACAGGGACTACGAGCAGTACTTC. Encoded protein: CASSNTGRDRDYEQYF. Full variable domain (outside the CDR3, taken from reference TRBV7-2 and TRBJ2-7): GAGVSQSPSNKVTEKGKDVELRCDPISGHTALYWYRQSLGQGLEFLIYFQGNSAPDKSGLPSDRFSAERTGGSVSTLTIQRTQQEDSAVYLCASSNTGRDRDYEQYFGPGTRLTVT.

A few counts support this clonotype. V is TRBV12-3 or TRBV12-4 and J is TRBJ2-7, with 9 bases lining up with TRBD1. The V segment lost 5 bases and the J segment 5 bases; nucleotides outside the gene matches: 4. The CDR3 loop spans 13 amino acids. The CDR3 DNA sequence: TGTGCCAGCAGTCCACAGGGGGCCCACGAGCAGTACTTC. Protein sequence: CASSPQGAHEQYF.

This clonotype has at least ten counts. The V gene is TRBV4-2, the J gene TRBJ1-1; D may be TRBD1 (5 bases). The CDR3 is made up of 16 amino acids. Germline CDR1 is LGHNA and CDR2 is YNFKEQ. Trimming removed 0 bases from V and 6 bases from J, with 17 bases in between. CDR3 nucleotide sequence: TGTGCCAGCAGCCAAGATAGGGGTCCCGACGGCGCTGAAGCTTTCTTT. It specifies CASSQDRGPDGAEAFF.